The 28 T cell receptor beta chains in this list originate from one sample, sequenced in a study of cytomegalovirus exposure and HLA in healthy donors. The PCR made use of 60 Vbeta and 13 Jbeta primers. The table came from immunoSEQ multiplex PCR; TCRdb's copy has only in-frame clones and leaves some out. Among 150,000 to 200,000 clones listed, roughly 79% were seen once. The sequencing sample was made of PBMCs. Receptors were obtained from a woman aged 25 to 39 in good health and CMV-seropositive.

This sequence joins TRBV19 and TRBJ1-1; perhaps TRBD1 as D (6 bases). Germline CDR1 and CDR2: LNHDA and SQIVND (reference sequence). There are 14 residues in the CDR3. Trimming took off 1 base at V and 5 bases at J, with 11 bases between the two ends. CDR3 protein: CASSIGDRQTEAFF. For the CDR3, the DNA is TGTGCCAGTAGTATAGGTGACAGGCAGACTGAAGCTTTCTTT.

Comments on this clone: The sample holds other DNA sequences that translate to the same CDR3. V gene TRBV2 combines with J gene TRBJ2-1; D remains ambiguous. Germline V CDR1 and CDR2: SNHLY, FYNNEI. The CDR3 sequence is 12 residues long. CDR3 DNA sequence: TGTGTTCATCAGGTTAACTACAATGAGCAGTTCTTC. This translates into CVHQVNYNEQFF.

The count of this clone is one. The rearrangement uses TRBV27 and TRBJ2-3, with 7 bases aligning to TRBD2. The junction had 5 bases not matched to a gene; V was cut back by 4 bases and J by 7 bases. The CDR3 is made up of 13 amino acids. Germline V lookup: CDR1 MNHEY, CDR2 SMNVEV (reference sequence). CDR3 sequence (DNA): TGTGCCAGCAGTTACGGCGGGGGTTATACGCAGTATTTT. Its translation: CASSYGGGYTQYF.

This clone was counted between two and nine times. The rearrangement joins TRBV30 to TRBJ2-5, with 10 bases lining up with TRBD2. The CDR3 extends over 15 amino acids. From germline, CDR1 is GTSNPN and CDR2 SVGIG (reference sequence). The junction had 12 bases not matched to a gene; V was cut back by 5 bases and J by 6 bases. This chain's CDR3 is CAWGESGRARKTQYF. The CDR3 DNA is TGTGCCTGGGGAGAGAGCGGGAGGGCCAGGAAGACCCAGTACTTC.

CDR3 sequence reads: CASSWDRGHATQYF. In nucleotides, the CDR3 is TGTGCCAGCAGTTGGGACAGGGGGCATGCTACGCAGTATTTT. The chain joins TRBV27 to TRBJ2-3; 12 bases line up with TRBD1. This CDR3 is 14 amino acids long. V lost 4 bases to trimming and J lost 8 bases; unmatched junction nucleotides: 4. Germline V CDR1 and CDR2: MNHEY, SMNVEV (reference sequence).

The chain employs TRBV7-2 and TRBJ1-2; 11 bases line up with TRBD1. Trimming took 3 bases from V and 8 from J; bases not matched to a gene: 5. Germline CDR1 is SGHTA and CDR2 is FQGNSA. CDR3 length: 14 amino acids. The CDR3 loop reads CASSFGTGGHGYTF. The DNA for the CDR3 is TGTGCCAGCAGCTTCGGGACAGGGGGTCACGGCTACACCTTC.

The V call is TRBV6-5, the J call TRBJ1-1, with D maybe TRBD1 (5 bases). This CDR3 has 15 amino acids. The V end was cut by 2 bases, the J end by 6 bases, with 16 bases between. Germline CDR1 reads MNHEY; CDR2 reads SVGAGI. The CDR3 spells CASSYRTGGKAEAFF. As DNA, the CDR3 is TGTGCCAGCAGTTACAGGACCGGGGGTAAGGCTGAAGCTTTCTTT.

The chain has TRBV4-1 and TRBJ2-1; TRBD2 matches 13 bases. V gave up 5 bases and J gave up 6 bases; unmatched junction bases: 4. CDR1 is MGHRA, CDR2 YSYEKL, per germline. The CDR3 has 15 amino acids. The CDR3 sequence: CASSRTSGRINEQFF. Written as DNA, the CDR3 is TGCGCCAGCAGCAGGACTAGCGGGAGAATCAATGAGCAGTTCTTC.

J is TRBJ2-7 and V is TRBV7-2; 8 nucleotides align to TRBD2. The CDR3 contains 15 residues. V shed 3 bases and J 2 bases; nucleotides not matched to a gene: 6. Germline CDR1 and CDR2: SGHTA and FQGNSA. In DNA form, the CDR3 reads TGTGCCAGCAGCTTGATTAGGACTAGCCCCTACGAGCAGTACTTC. Translated, it gives CASSLIRTSPYEQYF.

Details on this clone: Within the sample, other DNA sequences also encode this same CDR3. V and J are TRBV5-1 and TRBJ1-4; D gene unclear. The CDR3 has 13 residues. CDR1 is SGHRS and CDR2 is YFSETQ in the germline V gene. The germline V and J ends were trimmed by 3 bases and 0 bases, with 3 bases remaining between them. CDR3 region: CASSSTTNEKLFF. The CDR3 DNA follows: TGCGCCAGCAGCTCAACAACTAATGAAAAACTGTTTTTT. Combining the CDR3 with reference TRBV5-1 and TRBJ1-4 gives the whole variable domain KAGVTQTPRYLIKTRGQQVTLSCSPISGHRSVSWYQQTPGQGLQFLFEYFSETQRNKGNFPGRFSGRQFSNSRSEMNVSTLELGDSALYLCASSSTTNEKLFFGSGTQLSVL.

The CDR3 is CASSEVTVSGYTF. CDR3 sequence (DNA): TGTGCCAGCAGTGAAGTCACAGTCTCGGGCTACACCTTC. V is TRBV6-5 and J is TRBJ1-2; unclear D gene. The V and J ends lost 5 bases and 8 bases respectively, with 15 bases between them. The CDR3 runs 13 residues. CDR1 is MNHEY, CDR2 SVGAGI, per germline.

V gene TRBV5-5 combines with J gene TRBJ2-7; TRBD2 aligns across 14 bases. CDR3 size: 18 residues. V dropped 4 bases and J dropped 6; count of bases not matched to a gene: 15. Germline V gene data show CDR1 as SGHKS and CDR2 as YYEKEE (reference sequence). Here the CDR3 DNA reads TGTGCCAGCAGCCCACCGGGACTAGCGGGAGATGGGATTGTCGAGCAGTACTTC. Protein: CASSPPGLAGDGIVEQYF.

The chain employs TRBV20-1 and TRBJ1-2; no clear D. The V gene's germline CDR1 is DFQATT and CDR2 SNEGSKA (reference sequence). The CDR3 consists of 11 residues. The V and J ends lost 7 bases and 0 bases respectively, with 6 bases between them. The CDR3 coding sequence is TGCAGTGGAGTAGCTAACTATGGCTACACCTTC. As protein: CSGVANYGYTF.

The rearrangement joins TRBV15 to TRBJ2-1; a possible D gene is TRBD1 (5 bases). CDR1 and CDR2 (germline): LNHNV, YYDKDF (reference sequence). This CDR3 is 11 amino acids long. Trimming cost V 10 bases and J 9 bases, with 13 bases left between them. This CDR3 reads CAIGMGREQFF. CDR3 nucleotides: TGTGCCATCGGAATGGGGCGTGAGCAGTTCTTC.

The CDR3 is CASSAGGATSGANVLTF. CDR3 coding DNA: TGCGCCAGCAGCGCCGGGGGGGCCACCTCTGGGGCCAACGTCCTGACTTTC. The rearrangement links TRBV5-1 to TRBJ2-6, with TRBD2 matching over 8 bases. Germline CDR1 reads SGHRS; CDR2 reads YFSETQ. The CDR3 length is 17 residues. The junction had 6 bases not matched to a gene; V was cut back by 4 bases and J by 0 bases. The variable domain in full, completed from reference TRBV5-1 and TRBJ2-6, reads KAGVTQTPRYLIKTRGQQVTLSCSPISGHRSVSWYQQTPGQGLQFLFEYFSETQRNKGNFPGRFSGRQFSNSRSEMNVSTLELGDSALYLCASSAGGATSGANVLTFGAGSRLTVL.

This clone was seen a single time. This chain joins TRBV6-6 and TRBJ2-1; TRBD2 agrees at 11 bases. Germline V gene data show CDR1 as MNHNY and CDR2 as SVGAGI (reference sequence). CDR3 length equals 16 residues. The ends lost 0 bases at V and 5 bases at J; junction bases unmatched: 3. CDR3 nucleotide sequence: TGTGCCAGCAGTTACTCACTAGCGGGGGACAACAATGAGCAGTTCTTC. It yields the protein CASSYSLAGDNNEQFF.

The sample holds one count of this clone. J is TRBJ1-3 and V is TRBV14; tentatively, D is TRBD1 (5 bases). The V and J ends lost 6 bases and 1 base respectively, with 10 bases between them. Germline CDR1 is SGHDN and CDR2 is FVKESK. CDR3 size: 14 residues. The CDR3 loop is CASRLPGSGNTIYF. Here the CDR3 DNA reads TGTGCCAGCAGACTTCCAGGGTCTGGAAACACCATATATTTT.

The chain's CDR3 is CASSQRQTSRQTQYF. CDR3 in DNA: TGTGCCAGCAGCCAAAGACAAACTAGCCGGCAGACCCAGTACTTC. This chain links TRBV14 with TRBJ2-5; tentatively, D is TRBD2 (6 bases). Per germline, CDR1 SGHDN and CDR2 FVKESK. There are 15 residues in the CDR3. V gave up 2 bases and J gave up 6 bases, with 16 bases separating them.

The chain is built from TRBV5-4 and TRBJ1-1, with 7 bases identical to TRBD1. This CDR3 is built from 13 residues. Germline trimming cut 4 bases from V and 4 bases from J; bases unmatched to any gene: 4. Looked up from germline, CDR1 is SGHNT and CDR2 is YYREEE (reference sequence). The CDR3 protein is CASSNPGGTEAFF. In nucleotides, the CDR3 is TGTGCCAGCAGCAATCCAGGGGGCACTGAAGCTTTCTTT.

The chain has TRBV5-4 and TRBJ2-2; 10 positions agree with TRBD2. The V segment lost 6 bases and the J segment 9 bases; nucleotides outside the gene matches: 8. The CDR3 totals 14 residues. Germline V CDR1 and CDR2: SGHNT, YYREEE (reference sequence). The CDR3 DNA reads as TGTGCCAGCACCCTGGCTAGCGGGAGCAGGGAGCTGTTTTTT. Residues: CASTLASGSRELFF.

This clone was recorded once. The chain employs TRBV28 and TRBJ1-6; D gene uncertain. The germline V and J ends were trimmed by 6 bases and 6 bases, with 9 bases remaining between them. Germline lookup yields CDR1 MDHEN and CDR2 SYDVKM. The CDR3 covers 13 residues. The CDR3 region has the DNA TGTGCCAGCAGGGTCCTCGGTAATTCACCCCTCCACTTT. It translates to CASRVLGNSPLHF. Looking up the rest from reference TRBV28 and TRBJ1-6 gives the full variable domain: DVKVTQSSRYLVKRTGEKVFLECVQDMDHENMFWYRQDPGLGLRLIYFSYDVKMKEKGDIPEGYSVSREKKERFSLILESASTNQTSMYLCASRVLGNSPLHFGNGTRLTVT.

This clone was recorded only once. The genes are TRBV5-4 and TRBJ2-7; D remains unclear. V dropped 0 bases and J dropped 5 bases, with 12 bases sitting between them. CDR1 and CDR2 (germline): SGHNT, YYREEE (reference sequence). This CDR3 contains 14 residues. This CDR3 reads CASSLDLTIHEQYF. The CDR3 region has the DNA TGTGCCAGCAGCTTGGATTTGACAATCCACGAGCAGTACTTC. The whole variable domain, filled in from reference TRBV5-4 and TRBJ2-7, reads ETGVTQSPTHLIKTRGQQVTLRCSSQSGHNTVSWYQQALGQGPQFIFQYYREEENGRGNFPPRFSGLQFPNYSSELNVNALELDDSALYLCASSLDLTIHEQYFGPGTRLTVT.

This clone was seen a single time. The chain is built from TRBV30 and TRBJ1-4, with TRBD1 matching over 8 bases. The ends lost 1 base at V and 7 bases at J; junction bases unmatched: 5. The germline V gene encodes CDR1 GTSNPN and CDR2 SVGIG (reference sequence). The CDR3 totals 14 residues. CDR3 loop: CAWSAPGQVEKLFF. CDR3 coding DNA: TGTGCCTGGAGTGCGCCGGGACAGGTTGAAAAACTGTTTTTT.

This chain connects TRBV6-1 to TRBJ1-2; 12 bases are a match to TRBD1. The junction had 3 bases not matched to a gene; V was cut back by 5 bases and J by 8 bases. This CDR3 is built from 13 residues. Germline V gives CDR1 MNHNS, CDR2 SASEGT. The DNA for the CDR3 is TGTGCCAGCAGTAGGGACAGGGGGCGCGGCTACACCTTC. This gives the protein CASSRDRGRGYTF.

The chain couples TRBV7-8 to TRBJ2-7; 8 bases match TRBD1. V lost 1 base, J lost 3 bases, and 2 bases stayed unmatched. Germline V gene data show CDR1 as SGHVS and CDR2 as FQNEAQ. The CDR3 sequence is 14 residues long. As DNA, the CDR3 is TGTGCCAGCAGCTTAGGGGACAGGCACTACGAGCAGTACTTC. Protein: CASSLGDRHYEQYF.

J is TRBJ2-3 and V is TRBV5-1; TRBD1 agrees at 7 bases. The CDR3 is 16 amino acids. Germline CDR1 SGHRS, CDR2 YFSETQ. J gave up 4 bases and V 0 bases, and 8 bases lay outside the gene matches. CDR3 in amino acids: CASSLGGGGWSDTQYF. Here the CDR3 DNA reads TGCGCCAGCAGCTTGGGAGGGGGCGGTTGGTCAGATACGCAGTATTTT. Full variable domain (rest looked up from reference TRBV5-1 and TRBJ2-3): KAGVTQTPRYLIKTRGQQVTLSCSPISGHRSVSWYQQTPGQGLQFLFEYFSETQRNKGNFPGRFSGRQFSNSRSEMNVSTLELGDSALYLCASSLGGGGWSDTQYFGPGTRLTVL.

This chain connects TRBV5-5 to TRBJ2-7, with a tentative D call TRBD1 (6 bases). Trimming cost V 2 bases and J 2 bases, with 14 bases left between them. The CDR3 covers 15 residues. The germline V gene has CDR1 SGHKS and CDR2 YYEKEE (reference sequence). The CDR3 DNA follows: TGTGCCAGCAGCTTCCTGGGGGCTTTGGCCTACGAGCAGTACTTC. This gives the protein CASSFLGALAYEQYF. The variable domain in full, with the rest retrieved from reference TRBV5-5 and TRBJ2-7, is DAGVTQSPTHLIKTRGQQVTLRCSPISGHKSVSWYQQVLGQGPQFIFQYYEKEERGRGNFPDRFSARQFPNYSSELNVNALLLGDSALYLCASSFLGALAYEQYFGPGTRLTVT.

The CDR3 is CASSLATGLGPGELFF. The CDR3 DNA follows: TGTGCCAGCAGCTTAGCGACAGGTTTAGGTCCCGGGGAGCTGTTTTTT. The chain has TRBV13 and TRBJ2-2; D possibly corresponds to TRBD1 (6 bases). V shed 1 base and J shed 6 bases, with 15 bases lying between them. CDR3 length: 16 amino acids. Germline V gene sequence: CDR1 PRHDT, CDR2 FYEKMQ (reference sequence).